What follows is one TCR beta chain and its context. Its specificity is unknown. Looked up from germline, CDR1 is SGHAT and CDR2 is FQNNGV. The CDR3 extends over 14 amino acids. With 0 bases removed from V and 3 bases from J, the gap between germline ends came to 9 bases. These data are taken from a study of T cell responses to AZD1222 COVID-19 vaccine. Study observations and caveats: It should be noted that donors were predominantly white British and more often female, and clonal diversity was possibly underestimated. Seropositive at baseline were only a handful of AZD1222 recipients.

Recipients boosted at about 4 weeks or about 12 weeks are pooled. Method: immunoSEQ multiplex PCR; TCRdb's copy keeps in-frame clones and lacks some. The sample lists roughly 180,000 clones, about nine tenths seen once, with around 1.9% in the top ten. Sequencing was performed on peripheral blood, taken 28 days after the second AZD1222 dose. The clonotype originates from an adult who received the AZD1222 COVID-19 vaccine. The gene calls are TRBV11-2 and TRBJ2-7; tentative D call: TRBD1 (5 bases). The CDR3 DNA is TGTGCCAGCAGCTTAGATTTTAGGGGCTACGAGCAGTACTTC. Translation gives CASSLDFRGYEQYF.